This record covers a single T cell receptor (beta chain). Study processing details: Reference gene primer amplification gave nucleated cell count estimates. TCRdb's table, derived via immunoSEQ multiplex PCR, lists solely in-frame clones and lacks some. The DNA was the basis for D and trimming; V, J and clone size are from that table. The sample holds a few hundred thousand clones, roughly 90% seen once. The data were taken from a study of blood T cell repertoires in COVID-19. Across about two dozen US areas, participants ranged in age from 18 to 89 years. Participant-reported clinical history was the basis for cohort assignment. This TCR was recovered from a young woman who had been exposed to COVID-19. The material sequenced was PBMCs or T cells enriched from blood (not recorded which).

In DNA form, the CDR3 reads TGCGCCAGCAGCCCAGGGGGCCGGGGCTACACCTTC. Amino acids: CASSPGGRGYTF. The gene calls are TRBV4-3 and TRBJ1-2, with 8 bases lining up with TRBD1. The CDR3 loop spans 12 amino acids. The trim removed 4 bases at V and 8 bases at J, leaving 3 bases unmatched. The germline V gene has CDR1 LGHNA and CDR2 YSLEER.